This TCR beta chain was observed in a study of post-analysis software for immune sequencing data. Across the whole study: Recorded subtypes: relapsing-remitting, secondary progressive, progressive-relapsing; some patients unannotated. Notes on the study in general: With TRBV5-6, TRBV5-1 and TRBV20-1 included, a handful of TRBV segments were more frequent in patients than in controls. There was significantly lower normalized Chao1 diversity in multiple sclerosis patients than in controls. Clustering by F measure revealed strong co-clustering among samples prepared together in one batch.

The trim removed 6 bases at V and 13 bases at J, leaving 11 bases unmatched. The CDR3 consists of 14 residues. CDR1 is DFQATT, CDR2 SNEGSKA, per germline (reference sequence). This clonotype has just one count. The antigen is not known. Included in the TCR beta cDNA libraries were unique molecular identifiers. Starting from approximately 0.95 to 9.8 million T cells, the study yielded roughly 0.5 million cDNA molecules. Each CDR3 protein is one row after TCRdb ran MiXCR on the PCR reads. The data show about 500,000 distinct CDR3 sequences, roughly 45% seen once. The source of this sequence is a girl between 10 and 17 years old with multiple sclerosis. The gene calls are TRBV20-1 and TRBJ2-1; the match to TRBD2 covers 14 bases. The source material was blood. CDR3 protein: CSAPTGLAGETQFF. In nucleotides, the CDR3 is TGCAGTGCCCCCACGGGACTAGCGGGGGAGACCCAGTTCTTC.